This TCR beta chain was recovered during a study of T cells after somatic rescue of genetic block. Trimming removed 1 base at V and 5 bases at J, with 9 bases between. Per germline, CDR1 KGHSH and CDR2 LQKENI. CDR3 length: 14 residues. The assay was immunoSEQ multiplex PCR, and TCRdb's table has in-frame clones only and misses some. Of approximately 11,000 clones in the sample, about 74% are singletons; the top ten hold around 21%. The chain couples TRBV18 to TRBJ1-5; D is undetermined. Sequences were obtained from peripheral blood mononuclear cells (PBMCs). The sequence derives from a boy aged 5 to 17. The CDR3: CASSPLASDQPQHF. In DNA, the CDR3 is TGTGCCAGCTCACCACTGGCGAGCGATCAGCCCCAGCATTTT.